This entry lists 21 T cell receptor beta chains sequenced from one sample in a study of coeliac disease. Points from the study as a whole: Control samples showed higher TRB and TRG clonality than intraepithelial and lamina propria samples in active celiac disease.

Antigens for these TCRs are unknown. TCRdb keeps only in-frame clones here, not all; method: immunoSEQ multiplex PCR. The sample records more than 550 clones, around two thirds being singletons. The sample consisted of intraepithelial lymphocytes from the gut. The receptors originated from a woman between 25 and 40 years old with active celiac disease.

This chain uses TRBV28 with TRBJ1-1; D is unresolved. This CDR3 is 17 amino acids long. The germline V and J ends were trimmed by 2 bases and 1 base, with 17 bases remaining between them. Per germline, CDR1 MDHEN and CDR2 SYDVKM. The CDR3: CASSLGIGRAWNTEAFF. The CDR3 DNA reads TGTGCCAGCAGTTTAGGGATCGGGCGGGCTTGGAACACTGAAGCTTTCTTT.

This rearrangement joins TRBV9 to TRBJ2-2; D uncertain. V was clipped by 2 bases and J by 5 bases, with 13 bases between them. The CDR3 spans 15 residues. CDR1 is SGDLS and CDR2 is YYNGEE in the germline V gene. The CDR3 loop is CASSVSQMGTGELFF. The CDR3 DNA sequence: TGTGCCAGCAGCGTTTCACAGATGGGTACCGGGGAGCTGTTTTTT.

The J gene is TRBJ1-3, the V gene TRBV9; TRBD1 aligns across 7 bases. Losses at the gene ends were 3 bases for V and 0 bases for J; bases not matched to a gene: 9. The CDR3 loop spans 17 amino acids. Germline CDR1 SGDLS, CDR2 YYNGEE. The CDR3 spells CASSGGAGGLSGNTIYF. Here the CDR3 DNA reads TGTGCCAGCAGCGGGGGGGCAGGGGGGCTCTCTGGAAACACCATATATTTT.

The chain employs TRBV13 and TRBJ1-4, with D perhaps matching TRBD1 (6 bases). The V end lost 3 bases, the J end lost 8 bases, and 28 bases lay between the germline ends. The CDR3 has 19 residues. Germline V gene sequence: CDR1 PRHDT, CDR2 FYEKMQ (reference sequence). Here the CDR3 DNA reads TGTGCCAGCAGCTTGGGTCTCGGGGCAGGGGAAATGGTAGGGGAAAAACTGTTTTTT. Encoded protein: CASSLGLGAGEMVGEKLFF. Full variable domain (outside the CDR3, taken from reference TRBV13 and TRBJ1-4): AAGVIQSPRHLIKEKRETATLKCYPIPRHDTVYWYQQGPGQDPQFLISFYEKMQSDKGSIPDRFSAQQFSDYHSELNMSSLELGDSALYFCASSLGLGAGEMVGEKLFFGSGTQLSVL.

The chain carries TRBV10-3 and TRBJ2-5; D is possibly TRBD2 (6 bases). The CDR3 is made up of 16 amino acids. The V gene's germline CDR1 is ENHRY and CDR2 SYGVKD. With 0 bases removed from V and 5 bases from J, the gap between germline ends came to 16 bases. CDR3 region: CAISESDGGFWETQYF. The CDR3 DNA sequence: TGTGCCATCAGTGAGTCAGACGGGGGTTTTTGGGAGACCCAGTACTTC.

The chain employs TRBV11-2 and TRBJ1-1; TRBD1 agrees at 11 bases. This CDR3 is built from 18 residues. CDR1 SGHAT and CDR2 FQNNGV come from the germline V gene. J was trimmed by 3 bases and V by 5 bases; bases with no gene match: 14. The CDR3 DNA reads as TGTGCCAGCAGCAGGCGGACAGGGGGCGCGGGACCTGACACTGAAGCTTTCTTT. Its translation is CASSRRTGGAGPDTEAFF.

This clone has only a few counts. The chain combines TRBV6-9 with TRBJ2-2, with 9 bases that match TRBD2. Germline values: CDR1 MNHGY, CDR2 SVAAGI. The CDR3 has 16 residues. V shed 3 bases, J shed 4 bases, and the junction held 6 bases outside the gene matches. The CDR3 region has the DNA TGTGCCAGCAGTTACTCGGGCGGGAGGGCCACCGGGGAGCTGTTTTTT. Translation gives CASSYSGGRATGELFF.

In regard to this clone: At one of its ends the junction is not consistent with the germline gene, which may arise from a read error. The CDR3 reads CASSTQQGPNSPLPF. DNA of the CDR3: TGCGCCAGCAGCACACAACAGGGACCCAATTCCCCCCTCCCCTTT. J is TRBJ1-6 and V is TRBV4-1; the D gene is possibly TRBD1 (6 bases). Per germline, CDR1 MGHRA and CDR2 YSYEKL. This CDR3 region has 15 residues.

The V call is TRBV7-3, the J call TRBJ2-3; the match to TRBD2 covers 9 bases. Germline CDR1 SGHTA, CDR2 FQGTGA. Trimming removed 5 bases from V and 6 bases from J; junction bases left unmatched: 15. The CDR3 has 17 amino acids. The CDR3 coding sequence is TGTGCCAGCAGCCCCTCGTTGGTAGCGGGGGCCCTTGATACGCAGTATTTT. Translated, it gives CASSPSLVAGALDTQYF.

This sequence joins TRBV9 and TRBJ2-7; 7 bases fit TRBD2. This CDR3 has 16 residues. With 1 base clipped from V and 1 base from J, the junction kept 8 bases outside the gene matches. Germline V gene data show CDR1 as SGDLS and CDR2 as YYNGEE. CDR3 coding DNA: TGTGCCAGCAGCGTAATGAGCGGGGCTTCTTCCTACGAGCAGTACTTC. Translation: CASSVMSGASSYEQYF.

The genes are TRBV21-1 and TRBJ2-2; the table calls TRBD1, which could not be checked here. TRBV21-1 counts as a pseudogene. CDR3 length: 22 residues. The DNA of the CDR3 is TGTGCCAGCAGCAAAGCGCTTATCATAGGGACAGGGGTTATGACTAACACCGGGGAGCTGTTTTTT. This codes for CASSKALIIGTGVMTNTGELFF.

V and J are TRBV9 and TRBJ2-1, with 8 nucleotides matching TRBD2. The CDR3 runs to 16 residues. Per the germline V gene, CDR1 is SGDLS and CDR2 is YYNGEE. J lost 2 bases, V lost 0 bases, and 4 bases had no gene match. The CDR3 bases are TGTGCCAGCAGCGTAGGAAGCGGGGGAACCTACAATGAGCAGTTCTTC. This encodes CASSVGSGGTYNEQFF.

This clone was seen a single time. CDR3 sequence (DNA): TGCAGCGTGTGGGGGGAGGACAGGGCGATTGATGAGCAGTTCTTC. Residues: CSVWGEDRAIDEQFF. The chain has TRBV29-1 and TRBJ2-1, with TRBD1 matching 8 bases. The CDR3 loop spans 15 amino acids. From germline, CDR1 is SQVTM and CDR2 ANQGSEA. Losses at the gene ends were 6 bases for V and 8 bases for J; bases not matched to a gene: 15.

V usage is TRBV21-1 and J usage is TRBJ1-5. TRBV21-1 is recorded as a pseudogene. The CDR3 length is 17 residues. The CDR3 loop is CASRGGDAGYSNQPQHF. The CDR3 DNA is TGTGCCAGCAGGGGCGGGGACGCGGGATATAGCAATCAGCCCCAGCATTTT.

The table lists this clone with a count of one. V gene TRBV2 combines with J gene TRBJ1-2; possibly TRBD1 for D (6 bases). Germline V gene lookup returns CDR1 SNHLY and CDR2 FYNNEI. V was cut by 6 bases and J by 8 bases, with 13 bases left in between. This CDR3 is built from 12 residues. The CDR3 loop reads CASRDSTGGYTF. The CDR3 DNA follows: TGTGCCAGCAGGGATTCGACAGGAGGCTACACCTTC.

V gene TRBV11-3 combines with J gene TRBJ2-7; 16 bases map to TRBD2. Germline V gives CDR1 SGHNT, CDR2 YENEEA. The CDR3 is made up of 18 amino acids. Unmatched junction bases numbered 8, after V lost 4 bases and J lost 2 bases. CDR3 protein: CASSSPGTSGGVTYEQYF. CDR3 nucleotides: TGTGCCAGCAGCTCGCCCGGGACTAGCGGGGGGGTGACCTACGAGCAGTACTTC. The complete variable domain, with remaining parts taken from reference TRBV11-3 and TRBJ2-7, reads EAGVVQSPRYKIIEKKQPVAFWCNPISGHNTLYWYLQNLGQGPELLIRYENEEAVDDSQLPKDRFSAERLKGVDSTLKIQPAELGDSAVYLCASSSPGTSGGVTYEQYFGPGTRLTVT.

CDR3 DNA sequence: TGTGCCAGCTCACCTGGCAAAAACACTGAAGCTTTCTTT. Translation: CASSPGKNTEAFF. This sequence joins TRBV18 and TRBJ1-1; no firm D call. The length of the CDR3 is 13 residues. The V end lost 3 bases, the J end lost 2 bases, and 7 bases lay between the germline ends. Germline V gene lookup returns CDR1 KGHSH and CDR2 LQKENI.

V and J are TRBV19 and TRBJ2-2, with a possible D match to TRBD2 (6 bases). The CDR3 is made up of 15 amino acids. The V and J ends lost 7 bases and 2 bases respectively, with 14 bases between them. Germline-derived CDR1 and CDR2 are LNHDA and SQIVND (reference sequence). CDR3 amino acids: CASTGTESNTGELFF. The CDR3 DNA is TGTGCCAGTACCGGGACTGAAAGCAACACCGGGGAGCTGTTTTTT.

The chain combines TRBV29-1 with TRBJ1-1; no firm D call. Germline V gene sequence: CDR1 SQVTM, CDR2 ANQGSEA. The CDR3 sequence is 14 residues long. Between the trimmed V and J ends, which lost 2 bases and 6 bases, there was a span of 16 bases. The CDR3 reads CSVEPAVGSAEAFF. CDR3 coding DNA: TGCAGCGTTGAACCAGCAGTGGGGAGCGCTGAAGCTTTCTTT.

This clone has just a few counts. J is TRBJ1-1 and V is TRBV6-5; 7 nucleotides line up with TRBD1. There are 15 residues in the CDR3. CDR1 and CDR2 (germline): MNHEY, SVGAGI. V lost 0 bases, J lost 1 base, and 2 bases stayed unmatched. CDR3 sequence (DNA): TGTGCCAGCAGTTACTCGTCAGGGGGGAACACTGAAGCTTTCTTT. It encodes CASSYSSGGNTEAFF.

This clone showed up just a few times. This chain uses TRBV5-6 with TRBJ1-2, with a possible D match to TRBD1 (6 bases). V was shortened by 4 bases and J by 4 bases, with 14 bases between the two germline ends. The CDR3 length is 14 residues. In germline, CDR1 is SGHDT, CDR2 YYEEEE. The CDR3 loop reads CASSIGQWAYGYTF. The CDR3, as DNA: TGTGCCAGCAGCATCGGACAGTGGGCCTATGGCTACACCTTC.